This is a list of T cell receptor beta chains from one sample in a study of blood T cells in healthy people across ages. TCRdb reprocessed the 5' RACE reads with MiXCR, giving one entry per CDR3 protein. Of 550,000 to 650,000 distinct CDR3 sequences listed, around 31% are singletons. The sample comprised blood. The receptors were sampled from a woman of 80 years or more in good health. Both conserved end residues are part of each CDR3. A D gene is named only where the DNA matches it firmly. Size values are once, few and many counts, or a class for expanded clones, and some rows have none.

>NA|NA|TRBJ2-1|TRBV10-3
TGTGCCATCAGTAAGACTAGTTCCTACAATGAGCAGTTCTTC
CAISKTSSYNEQFF
>few|TRBD1|TRBJ2-3|TRBV29-1
TGCAGCGTTGGAGGGGACAGGAGCACAGATACGCAGTATTTT
CSVGGDRSTDTQYF
>NA|NA|TRBJ1-2|TRBV20-1
TGCAGTGCGTACGGGACACCCTATGGCTACACCTTC
CSAYGTPYGYTF
>NA|NA|TRBJ2-6|TRBV11-2
TGTGCCAGCGGCTTAATCTCAGCAGCCGTCTCTGGGGCCAACGTCCTGACTTTC
CASGLISAAVSGANVLTF
>many|NA|TRBJ2-7|TRBV3-1
TGTGCCAGCAGCCAGAGTGGGGGGCGAGGCTACGAGCAGTACTTC
CASSQSGGRGYEQYF
>NA|TRBD1|TRBJ1-2|TRBV7-2
TGTGCCAGCAGCCCCGGGACAGGGGGCGCCTATGGCTACACCTTC
CASSPGTGGAYGYTF
>NA|TRBD1|TRBJ2-5|TRBV29-1
TGCAGCGTTGAAACGGGACAGGTGTTGCAAGAGACCCAGTACTTC
CSVETGQVLQETQYF
>once|TRBD2|TRBJ2-5|TRBV27
TGTGCCAGCAGTTCCTCGGCTAGCGGGAGCCCACCAGAGACCCAGTACTTC
CASSSSASGSPPETQYF
>many|TRBD2|TRBJ2-5|TRBV20-1
TGCAGTGCGCCGGGACTAGCGCGGAAGACCCAGTACTTC
CSAPGLARKTQYF
>NA|NA|TRBJ2-7|TRBV27
TGTGCCAGCAGTTTAATTACAGGGTACTCCTACGAGCAGTACTTC
CASSLITGYSYEQYF
>many|TRBD1|TRBJ2-3|TRBV7-2
TGTGCCAGCAGCTTGAACAGGGGATTGACAGATACGCAGTATTTT
CASSLNRGLTDTQYF
>many|NA|TRBJ2-3|TRBV20-1
TGCAGTACGGAGGGAGCGGATACGCAGTATTTT
CSTEGADTQYF
>NA|TRBD1|TRBJ2-7|TRBV18
TGTGCCAGCTCACCAACAACAGGGGGTCCTTACGAGCAGTACTTC
CASSPTTGGPYEQYF